One and the same sample provided the 13 T cell receptor beta chains below, sequenced in a study of blood T cells in healthy people across ages. Next came a second PCR, run for roughly 7 to 12 cycles, which used a sample-barcoded 5' primer along with a J-beta primer mix. Each CDR3 protein gets one entry after TCRdb re-called the 5' RACE reads with MiXCR. The sample has some 760,000 distinct CDR3 sequences, around 25% seen once. The data were also submitted as part of a second study, on T cells of mothers and their children.

Sequencing input: blood. These receptors were collected from a boy between 5 and 17 years old in good health.

The chain carries TRBV7-9 and TRBJ2-6, with D perhaps matching TRBD1 (6 bases). Deletions cut 0 bases from V and 0 bases from J, with 9 bases between. The CDR3 length is 17 residues. Germline values: CDR1 SEHNR, CDR2 FQNEAQ (reference sequence). The CDR3 reads CASSLAGHGSGANVLTF. As DNA, the CDR3 is TGTGCCAGCAGCTTAGCGGGACATGGCTCTGGGGCCAACGTCCTGACTTTC.

The chain employs TRBV6-1 and TRBJ2-1; D unclear. Germline V gives CDR1 MNHNS, CDR2 SASEGT. Trimming cost V 4 bases and J 4 bases, with 14 bases left between them. This CDR3 has 15 residues. The chain's CDR3 is CASSGSDLQYNEQFF. The CDR3 DNA sequence: TGTGCCAGCAGTGGAAGCGACTTACAATACAATGAGCAGTTCTTC.

This clonotype has more than one count but fewer than ten. This chain links TRBV24-1 with TRBJ2-1, with D unresolved. Germline CDR1 is KGHDR and CDR2 is SFDVKD. V was cut by 5 bases and J by 8 bases, with 21 bases left in between. The CDR3 contains 16 residues. For the CDR3, the DNA is TGTGCCACCAGTGCTAGACCCGAGACACCTGGGGATGAGCAGTTCTTC. It specifies CATSARPETPGDEQFF.

As for this clonotype: One end of the junction does not line up with germline, which may come from a read error. This rearrangement joins TRBV4-2 to TRBJ1-1; a weak D match, TRBD1 (5 bases). In germline, CDR1 is LGHNA, CDR2 YNFKEQ. The CDR3 length is 13 residues. The CDR3 loop is CASSHPRGTEALF. CDR3 nucleotides: TGTGCCAGCAGCCACCCCCGAGGGACTGAAGCTCTCTTT.

This clonotype showed up just a few times. The rearrangement links TRBV7-9 to TRBJ2-5, with 12 bases that match TRBD2. Germline V gene sequence: CDR1 SEHNR, CDR2 FQNEAQ (reference sequence). With 11 bases clipped from V and 4 bases from J, the junction kept 11 bases outside the gene matches. The CDR3 runs 15 residues. Here the CDR3 reads CAVGTSGPGGETQYF. The CDR3 DNA is TGTGCCGTCGGGACTAGCGGGCCCGGGGGAGAGACCCAGTACTTC. The full variable domain, rest sourced from reference TRBV7-9 and TRBJ2-5, is DTGVSQNPRHKITKRGQNVTFRCDPISEHNRLYWYRQTLGQGPEFLTYFQNEAQLEKSRLLSDRFSAERPKGSFSTLEIQRTEQGDSAMYLCAVGTSGPGGETQYFGPGTRLLVL.

In its sample, this clonotype was seen a few times. The chain uses TRBV28 and TRBJ1-4; 7 positions match TRBD1. The V gene end was trimmed by 8 bases and the J gene end by 8 bases; junction bases not matched to a gene: 11. Germline-derived CDR1 and CDR2 are MDHEN and SYDVKM. The CDR3 runs to 14 residues. In DNA, the CDR3 is TGTGCCAGCGGCCTACAGGGGAGCGTGGAAAAACTGTTTTTT. Translation: CASGLQGSVEKLFF. Complete variable domain (other parts from reference TRBV28 and TRBJ1-4): DVKVTQSSRYLVKRTGEKVFLECVQDMDHENMFWYRQDPGLGLRLIYFSYDVKMKEKGDIPEGYSVSREKKERFSLILESASTNQTSMYLCASGLQGSVEKLFFGSGTQLSVL.

The chain has TRBV12-3 or TRBV12-4 and TRBJ2-4, with D tentatively TRBD1 (6 bases). Trimming stripped 6 bases from V and 4 bases from J, with 13 bases between. This CDR3 has 14 amino acids. As DNA, the CDR3 is TGTGCCAGCAGACTTAGACAGGTTAAAAACATTCAGTACTTC. Its translation is CASRLRQVKNIQYF.

This clonotype was observed many times. The V gene is TRBV29-1, the J gene TRBJ2-5; maybe TRBD2 (5 bases). V lost 2 bases and J lost 5, with 18 bases in between. The V gene's germline CDR1 is SQVTM and CDR2 ANQGSEA. This CDR3 contains 15 residues. DNA for the CDR3: TGCAGCGTTGAACCTACATCCATCTGGAGGGAGACCCAGTACTTC. Its protein is CSVEPTSIWRETQYF.

The V call is TRBV4-2, the J call TRBJ2-1; D call uncertain. The CDR3 consists of 13 residues. V lost 1 base to trimming and J lost 5 bases, with 6 bases between them. Germline V gene lookup returns CDR1 LGHNA and CDR2 YNFKEQ. CDR3 region: CASSQVQNNEQFF. In DNA, the CDR3 is TGTGCCAGCAGCCAAGTCCAGAACAATGAGCAGTTCTTC.

The gene calls are TRBV7-3 and TRBJ1-4, with D maybe TRBD1 (6 bases). The V and J ends lost 5 bases and 6 bases respectively, with 16 bases between them. CDR1 and CDR2 (germline): SGHTA, FQGTGA. The CDR3 has 15 amino acids. The chain's CDR3 is CASSVNPGADEKLFF. For the CDR3, the DNA is TGTGCCAGCAGCGTGAACCCAGGGGCAGATGAAAAACTGTTTTTT.

This clonotype was seen a few times. The rearrangement links TRBV20-1 to TRBJ2-1; 8 bases are a match to TRBD1. Germline CDR1 reads DFQATT; CDR2 reads SNEGSKA (reference sequence). The CDR3 totals 15 residues. J lost 3 bases, V lost 5 bases, and 9 bases had no gene match. CDR3 nucleotides: TGCAGTGCTTCTCAAATAGGACAGGGCTACAATGAGCAGTTCTTC. Its translation: CSASQIGQGYNEQFF.

The rearrangement joins TRBV10-3 to TRBJ2-7; TRBD2 matches at 9 bases. The germline V gene has CDR1 ENHRY and CDR2 SYGVKD. Trimming took 10 bases from V and 2 from J; bases not matched to a gene: 6. CDR3 length: 13 amino acids. CDR3 DNA: TGTGCCACCTTAGCGGGAGCCACCTACGAGCAGTACTTC. It yields the protein CATLAGATYEQYF.

This clonotype has only one observation. The chain couples TRBV7-2 to TRBJ2-3; the D is unclear. CDR3 length: 15 residues. Germline V lookup: CDR1 SGHTA, CDR2 FQGNSA. V dropped 5 bases and J dropped 0 bases, with 12 bases sitting between them. The CDR3 reads CASSIRSTSTDTQYF. The CDR3 nucleotides read TGTGCCAGCAGCATCCGATCAACTAGCACAGATACGCAGTATTTT.